This T cell receptor (beta chain) derives from a study of vaccination and CD4 T cells after COVID-19. On the study more broadly: Convalescent individuals numbered four females and six males, two being Hispanic. Diagnosis preceded the drawing of post-COVID samples by a median around 100 days (range 35 to 161).

Treatment of the sample: roughly nine-day PBMC culture with coronavirus spike peptide pools or control peptides (ViraFEST assay). Cultures used under 2.5 million PBMCs per well, about 10 IU/ml IL-2 and approximately 9 ug/ml peptides. Study-level points and caveats: Median about 86% of reactive clones detected in convalescent patients emerged only post-vaccination.

In its sample, this clonotype ranks as medium-sized (0.01 to 0.1%). Its antigen remains unidentified. Sequencing of cultured CD4+ T cell DNA used the Oncomine TCR Beta short-read assay. Each CDR3 protein is one row after TCRdb ran MiXCR on the PCR reads. The sample shows under 3,500 distinct CDR3 sequences, around 25% of them seen only once. This receptor was taken from a human donor who had recovered from COVID-19. The starting material was CD4+ T cells from blood, cultured in vitro, obtained after SARS-CoV-2 vaccination.

The CDR3 region has the DNA TGTGCCAGCAGCCAGTCTTGGGTAGCGGGGTCGGAAGAGACCCAGTACTTC. Its translation: CASSQSWVAGSEETQYF. The rearrangement joins TRBV7-8 to TRBJ2-5, with 8 bases lining up with TRBD2. Germline CDR1 and CDR2: SGHVS and FQNEAQ. V lost 5 bases and J lost 3; bases outside the gene matches: 14. The CDR3 is 17 residues long. Looking up the rest from reference TRBV7-8 and TRBJ2-5 gives the full variable domain: GAGVSQSPRYKVAKRGQDVALRCDPISGHVSLFWYQQALGQGPEFLTYFQNEAQLDKSGLPSDRFFAERPEGSVSTLKIQRTQQEDSAVYLCASSQSWVAGSEETQYFGPGTRLLVL.